Sequencing of this T cell receptor beta chain was carried out in a study of neurological immune-mediated disorders (dated by TCRdb to about 2019). Describing the broader study: Peripheral blood TCR-beta repertoires from HTLV-I-associated myelopathy (HAM/TSP) patients, multiple sclerosis patients and healthy controls were compared by UMI-based sequencing. Of the 68 subjects in the cohort, approximately 15 were HAM/TSP patients, approximately 34 were multiple sclerosis patients, and about 20 were healthy controls. The 90 to 120 TCR-beta libraries covered PBMC samples along with longitudinal samples, technical triplicates, and paired sorted CD4+ and CD8+ T-cell subsets. Longitudinal HAM/TSP donors and healthy donors each had 3 time-points at intervals of about 3-45 months. Here is what the overall study found, with its caveats: No identical CDR3 amino acid sequences were shared among expanded clones across subjects, suggesting private TCR-beta repertoires in all groups. TCR clonal expansion was highest in HAM/TSP patients and lowest in MS patients, with MS patients falling below even healthy controls.

CDR1 and CDR2 (SGHRS, YFSETQ) derive from the germline V gene. CDR3 length: 13 amino acids, cysteine to phenylalanine. Just the 39-base CDR3 DNA is kept, in frame starting at base 1. cDNA was synthesized by template-switch 5'RACE using a primer with a 10-nucleotide random unique molecular identifier that tagged each TCR transcript. Over 180 million TCR-beta sequences, covering 15-18 subjects, were produced in each sequencing run. The RNeasy kit was used to extract total RNA. TCR-beta VDJ regions were amplified with primers for the TCR constant region and the 5'RACE anchor, using the KAPA Real-time Library Amplification kit. A first PCR added sample indexes and Illumina adaptors, after which a second PCR increased the library yield. After purification with Ampure beads, the TCR product of roughly 650 bp was size-selected on a 2% E-gel SizeSelection system. Before pooling, library quality was checked on a Bioanalyzer, concentration was measured with Qubit, and libraries were quantified with the Kapa Library Quantification kit. Paired-end 2 x 150 bp sequencing of the libraries was performed on an Illumina HiSeq 2500. To increase sequence diversity, roughly 24-31% phiX was spiked into each library pool. Turning to the authors' computational methods: The quality-filtered reads were processed with the UMI-based MiGEC pipeline, whose error correction step removed more than 90% of the raw TCR sequences. VDJ genes were aligned to IMGT germline references, and clonotypes were defined by unique CDR3 amino acid sequence plus V-J genes. Clonal expansion, Shannon diversity and CDR3 relatedness (CalcPairwiseDistances, ClusterSamples) were evaluated with VDJtools, and phylogenetic trees were built with CLCbio workbench. Clones with at least 8 unique UMIs were defined as expanded, with this threshold being based on coefficient-of-variation modelling across technical triplicates. The public sequencing data were trimmed at Q25 with fastp and processed into clonotypes with MiXCR by TCRdb, which kept only in-frame beta chains. Rows are unified per CDR3 protein, each entry keeping the most common DNA and genes. TCRdb's processing, not the authors', yielded these V and J calls. Within this sample are 81,000 or so distinct CDR3 sequences, with less than 15% of them counted one time only. Together, the top ten hold about 4.6% of the sample.

A note on this clonotype: No antigen is known for it. This may stem from a read error, because a much larger clone lies one nucleotide away.

This specimen's time point label, interpreted: longitudinal time-point 2. For the unsorted PBMC libraries, 2 million PBMCs were stored in RNAlater at -80 degrees C until RNA extraction and were used to generate the libraries. PBMCs were separated from peripheral blood using Ficoll-Hypaque density gradient centrifugation and then cryopreserved in liquid nitrogen. In this chain, TRBV5-1 is recombined with TRBJ1-4, with no confidently assigned D gene. The sequence was obtained from a female donor with HTLV-1-associated myelopathy (HAM/TSP). Sequencing was done on a sample of PBMCs. The sequenced DNA: TGCACCAGCGGTACGACAACTAATGAAAAACTGTTTTTT. This encodes CTSGTTTNEKLFF.